This is a list of T cell receptor beta chains from one sample in a study of chemoradiotherapy in HPV16-positive cancers. Only in-frame clones appear in the TCRdb table, and some are missing; sequencing was by immunoSEQ multiplex PCR. Of over 500 clones in the sample, more than 70% were seen once. Sequenced material: tumor tissue, taken from a patient who underwent chemoradiotherapy. These receptors came from a human donor with HPV-associated anogenital cancer. CDR3s include the opening cysteine and the closing phenylalanine or tryptophan. A D gene is named only where the DNA matches it firmly. Clone size, where shown, is once, few, many, or a class for clones that have expanded.

J gene,V gene,clone size,D gene,CDR3 protein,CDR3 DNA
TRBJ2-5,TRBV27,.,TRBD1,CASRPRQGRETQYF,TGTGCCAGCAGACCTCGACAGGGGCGGGAGACCCAGTACTTC
TRBJ1-3,TRBV5-1,once,.,CASSLGRLGRGSGNTIYF,TGCGCCAGCAGCTTGGGTCGGCTCGGCAGGGGATCGGGAAACACCATATATTTT
TRBJ2-6,TRBV18,.,.,CASSRLKAGANVLTF,TGTGCCAGCTCACGTCTTAAGGCTGGGGCCAACGTCCTGACTTTC
TRBJ2-3,TRBV29-1,.,.,CSVVQGSSTDTQYF,TGCAGCGTTGTACAGGGAAGTAGCACAGATACGCAGTATTTT
TRBJ1-1,TRBV5-1,.,.,CASSFGQEAFF,TGCGCCAGCAGCTTTGGACAGGAAGCTTTCTTT
TRBJ1-5,TRBV18,few,.,CASSASNQPQHF,TGTGCCAGCTCAGCGAGCAATCAGCCCCAGCATTTT
TRBJ2-2,TRBV19,.,.,CASSIVWRQDEDTGELFF,TGTGCCAGTAGTATAGTCTGGAGACAGGATGAGGACACCGGGGAGCTGTTTTTT
TRBJ2-7,TRBV30,.,TRBD2,CAWSPLAGGGGEQYF,TGTGCCTGGAGTCCCCTAGCGGGAGGGGGTGGCGAGCAGTACTTC
TRBJ2-6,TRBV2,.,.,CASSPGTGHVGANVLTF,TGTGCCAGCAGCCCCGGGACGGGACACGTTGGGGCCAACGTCCTGACTTTC
TRBJ2-2,TRBV6-5,few,.,CASSPSEGAGELFF,TGTGCCAGCAGCCCCTCCGAGGGGGCCGGGGAGCTGTTTTTT
TRBJ2-2,TRBV10-3,.,TRBD1,CAISESTGTGELFF,TGTGCCATCAGTGAGTCGACAGGGACCGGGGAGCTGTTTTTT
TRBJ2-3,TRBV7-6,.,TRBD2,CASRQKGLAGGRTDTQYF,TGTGCCAGCAGACAAAAGGGACTAGCGGGGGGACGCACAGATACGCAGTATTTT
TRBJ1-2,TRBV30,.,.,CAWTPWEGDPYGYTF,TGTGCCTGGACCCCCTGGGAGGGAGACCCCTATGGCTACACCTTC
TRBJ2-2,TRBV6-1,.,.,CASGHRYGIGELFF,TGTGCCAGCGGCCACAGGTACGGTATCGGGGAGCTGTTTTTT
TRBJ1-5,TRBV10-3,.,.,CAISESGAGGNQPQHF,TGTGCCATCAGTGAGTCAGGGGCTGGGGGCAATCAGCCCCAGCATTTT
TRBJ1-2,TRBV7-9,.,.,CASSRRLGTEGLGYTF,TGTGCCAGCAGCCGTAGACTGGGGACGGAAGGGCTTGGCTACACCTTC
TRBJ2-1,TRBV7-6,.,.,CASSLVGAPLLYEQFF,TGTGCCAGCAGCTTAGTTGGTGCCCCATTGCTGTATGAGCAGTTCTTC
TRBJ2-7,TRBV7-2,.,TRBD1,CASSSQGARYEQYF,TGTGCCAGCAGTTCACAGGGGGCGAGGTACGAGCAGTACTTC
TRBJ2-7,TRBV2,.,.,CASSLDGVGYEQYF,TGTGCCAGCAGTCTCGACGGAGTCGGCTACGAGCAGTACTTC
TRBJ1-5,TRBV7-8,.,.,CASSPGGNSNQPQHF,TGTGCCAGCAGTCCCGGGGGCAATAGCAATCAGCCCCAGCATTTT
TRBJ1-5,TRBV28,.,.,CASSGKGVGNQPQHF,TGTGCCAGCAGTGGGAAGGGAGTTGGCAATCAGCCCCAGCATTTT
TRBJ1-2,TRBV28,.,.,CASSLREIYYGYTF,TGTGCCAGCAGTTTACGTGAGATCTACTATGGCTACACCTTC
TRBJ2-2,TRBV19,.,TRBD1,CATAGQANTGELFF,TGTGCCACCGCGGGACAGGCCAACACCGGGGAGCTGTTTTTT
TRBJ1-2,TRBV7-9,.,.,CASSLRQVGGYTF,TGTGCCAGCAGCTTAAGACAGGTCGGCGGCTACACCTTC
TRBJ1-2,TRBV27,.,TRBD1,CASSSGQGTLTPNYGYTF,TGTGCCAGCAGTTCGGGACAGGGGACGCTGACCCCCAACTATGGCTACACCTTC
TRBJ2-5,TRBV4-1,.,.,CASSQHGQETQYF,TGCGCCAGCAGCCAGCACGGCCAAGAGACCCAGTACTTC
TRBJ1-2,TRBV7-8,.,TRBD1,CASSLSGQVVGYTF,TGTGCCAGCAGCCTATCGGGACAGGTGGTGGGCTACACCTTC
TRBJ1-1,TRBV29-1,.,TRBD1,CSATGIAFF,TGCAGCGCGACAGGGATTGCTTTCTTT
TRBJ1-5,TRBV27,.,.,CASSEWALGQPQHF,TGTGCCAGCAGCGAATGGGCGTTGGGCCAGCCCCAGCATTTT
TRBJ1-2,TRBV14,.,.,CASSQNGYHGYTF,TGTGCCAGCAGCCAGAACGGATATCATGGCTACACCTTC
TRBJ2-3,TRBV2,.,.,CASQSYSDTQYF,TGTGCCAGCCAAAGTTATTCGGATACGCAGTATTTT
TRBJ2-7,TRBV5-1,.,.,CASRPPGQYF,TGCGCCAGCAGACCCCCAGGGCAGTACTTC
TRBJ1-1,TRBV14,once,.,CASTLDLGGAYTEAFF,TGTGCCAGCACCCTTGATCTGGGGGGCGCCTACACTGAAGCTTTCTTT